This T cell receptor (beta chain) was sequenced in a study of shared clonotypes between healthy human individuals. CDR3 length equals 11 residues. Germline V CDR1 and CDR2: SQVTM, ANQGSEA. V was shortened by 6 bases and J by 1 base, with 6 bases between the two germline ends. This clone was seen only a few times. The authors distributed each subset's genomic DNA evenly over several immunoSEQ plates. Only in-frame clones appear in the TCRdb table, and some are missing; sequencing was by immunoSEQ multiplex PCR. The table includes about half a million clones, around three quarters detected once. V is TRBV29-1 and J is TRBJ1-1; D is unclear. The clonotype originates from a woman between 40 and 55 years old in good health. Some clones in this sample may be carry-over from other donors' samples. The sample taken for sequencing was PBMCs. Here the CDR3 reads CSVKRNTEAFF. CDR3 DNA: TGCAGCGTGAAGAGGAACACTGAAGCTTTCTTT. The full variable domain, in which reference TRBV29-1 and TRBJ1-1 provide the parts outside the CDR3, is SAVISQKPSRDICQRGTSLTIQCQVDSQVTMMFWYRQQPGQSLTLIATANQGSEATYESGFVIDKFPISRPNLTFSTLTVSNMSPEDSSIYLCSVKRNTEAFFGQGTRLTVV.